This T cell receptor (beta chain) comes out of a study of blood T cell repertoires in COVID-19. The germline V and J ends were trimmed by 4 bases and 4 bases, with 4 bases remaining between them. This CDR3 spans 11 amino acids. In the original analysis: Amplification with reference gene primers provided the estimates of nucleated cell counts. Assay: immunoSEQ multiplex PCR; the TCRdb copy retains only in-frame clones and omits some. The V and J calls and clone size come from that table; D and trimming were worked out from the DNA. The repertoire includes roughly 350,000 clones, about 92% of them detected once, and approximately 17% sits in the top ten.

This clonotype was obtained from a woman in her twenties or thirties who had recovered from COVID-19. V and J are TRBV12-3 or TRBV12-4 and TRBJ1-2; the D is unclear. The specimen sequenced was PBMCs or T cells enriched from blood (not recorded which). The CDR3 protein is CASSSGYGYTF. In nucleotides, the CDR3 is TGTGCCAGCAGTTCGGGCTATGGCTACACCTTC.